Shown below are 25 T cell receptor beta chains from a single sample sequenced in a study of cytotoxic CD8 clonotypes in ibrutinib-treated CLL. TCRdb's table, derived via immunoSEQ multiplex PCR, lists solely in-frame clones and lacks some. The data hold 150,000 to 200,000 clones, with 70% to 90% observed a single time. The specimen comprised PBMCs, sampled at disease progression, from a patient treated with ibrutinib. These receptors were obtained from a human donor with chronic lymphocytic leukemia.

The CDR3 DNA sequence: TGCAGCGGCCGGACAAGCATGAACACTGAAGCTTTCTTT. This codes for CSGRTSMNTEAFF. V usage is TRBV29-1 and J usage is TRBJ1-1; a possible D gene is TRBD1 (5 bases). V was clipped by 7 bases and J by 0 bases, with 12 bases between them. Germline-derived CDR1 and CDR2 are SQVTM and ANQGSEA. This CDR3 comprises 13 residues.

The rearrangement uses TRBV5-6 and TRBJ1-4; D is possibly TRBD1 (6 bases). The V end was cut by 3 bases, the J end by 5 bases, with 11 bases between. This CDR3 comprises 14 residues. Per the germline V gene, CDR1 is SGHDT and CDR2 is YYEEEE. The CDR3, as DNA: TGTGCCAGCAGCTCGGACAGAAGGAATGAAAAACTGTTTTTT. It is translated as CASSSDRRNEKLFF.

The chain uses TRBV7-9 and TRBJ1-3; tentatively, D is TRBD1 (5 bases). Trimming removed 5 bases from V and 2 bases from J, with 13 bases in between. The CDR3 extends over 15 amino acids. Germline V gene lookup returns CDR1 SEHNR and CDR2 FQNEAQ (reference sequence). The CDR3 DNA sequence: TGTGCCAGCAGCCCCGACAGAGTCCCTGGAAACACCATATATTTT. Amino acid sequence: CASSPDRVPGNTIYF.

This chain joins TRBV5-6 and TRBJ2-3; D is undetermined. Germline V gives CDR1 SGHDT, CDR2 YYEEEE. CDR3 length equals 14 residues. Trimming took 1 base from V and 9 from J, leaving 15 bases between them. The CDR3 DNA is TGTGCCAGCAGCTTGCTTTCTGTGGTAGACACGCAGTATTTT. This gives the protein CASSLLSVVDTQYF.

V usage is TRBV6-6 and J usage is TRBJ2-7; the D gene is possibly TRBD1 (6 bases). This CDR3 has 12 amino acids. Germline V gene sequence: CDR1 MNHNY, CDR2 SVGAGI (reference sequence). Trimming removed 10 bases from V and 0 bases from J, with 10 bases in between. The CDR3 protein is CATRQDSYEQYF. CDR3 nucleotides: TGTGCCACGAGACAGGACTCCTACGAGCAGTACTTC.

CDR3 nucleotide sequence: TGTGCCAGCAGCTCCCTAAGGCGGCGGGAGATCCATGAGCAGTTCTTC. Its protein is CASSSLRRREIHEQFF. The chain links TRBV7-9 to TRBJ2-1; TRBD2 matches at 7 bases. The V gene's germline CDR1 is SEHNR and CDR2 FQNEAQ (reference sequence). Losses at the gene ends were 4 bases for V and 8 bases for J; bases not matched to a gene: 14. The CDR3 covers 16 residues.

The chain uses TRBV11-3 and TRBJ2-7, with 10 positions matching TRBD2. Germline CDR1 and CDR2: SGHNT and YENEEA. The J segment lost 6 bases and the V segment lost 2 bases, leaving 10 bases of the junction unmatched. This CDR3 is 16 amino acids long. CDR3 coding DNA: TGTGCCAGCAGCTTACGGACTAGCGGCCATCTCAGCGAGCAGTACTTC. Residues: CASSLRTSGHLSEQYF.

The J gene is TRBJ1-2, the V gene TRBV4-1; TRBD1 aligns across 10 bases. Per the germline V gene, CDR1 is MGHRA and CDR2 is YSYEKL. J gave up 6 bases and V 2 bases, and 9 bases lay outside the gene matches. The CDR3 sequence is 16 residues long. CDR3 coding DNA: TGCGCCAGCAGCCAAAGCCCCGGGACAGGGGCTGATGGCTACACCTTC. As protein: CASSQSPGTGADGYTF.

The V and J genes are TRBV6-1 and TRBJ2-2; D is possibly TRBD1 (6 bases). Germline CDR1 reads MNHNS; CDR2 reads SASEGT. The CDR3 is 15 residues long. V was shortened by 3 bases and J by 1 base, with 9 bases between the two germline ends. CDR3 nucleotide sequence: TGTGCCAGCAGTGACGGGACACTGAACACCGGGGAGCTGTTTTTT. This gives the protein CASSDGTLNTGELFF.

The genes are TRBV5-1 and TRBJ2-2; D is possibly TRBD2 (5 bases). CDR1 and CDR2 (germline): SGHRS, YFSETQ. The V end lost 2 bases, the J end lost 4 bases, and 12 bases lay between the germline ends. This CDR3 comprises 15 residues. CDR3 bases: TGCGCCAGCAGCTTTCCACTAGGAAGCACCGGGGAGCTGTTTTTT. Translated, it gives CASSFPLGSTGELFF.

This rearrangement joins TRBV7-2 to TRBJ1-1; no clear D gene. The CDR3 totals 15 residues. The germline V gene has CDR1 SGHTA and CDR2 FQGNSA. The V gene lost 2 bases and the J gene lost 3 bases, with 13 bases spanning the gap. The CDR3 protein is CASSLLVGYDTEAFF. The CDR3 DNA follows: TGTGCCAGCAGCTTATTGGTAGGGTATGACACTGAAGCTTTCTTT.

V and J are TRBV9 and TRBJ1-3; 7 bases agree with TRBD1. The CDR3 spans 15 residues. Germline V CDR1 and CDR2: SGDLS, YYNGEE. V trimming: 0 bases; J trimming: 5 bases; junction bases outside the gene matches: 5. The CDR3 nucleotides are TGTGCCAGCAGCGTAGAGGCAGGGGGAAGAAACACCATATATTTT. This sequence encodes CASSVEAGGRNTIYF.

This chain joins TRBV27 and TRBJ2-3; unclear D gene. CDR1 and CDR2 from the germline V gene are MNHEY and SMNVEV (reference sequence). V lost 8 bases and J lost 1, with 19 bases in between. The length of the CDR3 is 16 residues. The CDR3 region is CASAIHVFKRTDTQYF. Written as DNA, the CDR3 is TGTGCCAGCGCAATTCACGTTTTTAAACGCACAGATACGCAGTATTTT.

For this clone: The same CDR3 is also encoded by other DNA sequences in this sample. The rearrangement uses TRBV28 and TRBJ2-7; D gene uncertain. Trimming took 2 bases from V and 4 from J, leaving 3 bases between them. Looked up from germline, CDR1 is MDHEN and CDR2 is SYDVKM. This CDR3 is built from 11 residues. CDR3 sequence: CASSLIYEQYF. CDR3 coding DNA: TGTGCCAGCAGTTTAATTTACGAGCAGTACTTC.

This rearrangement joins TRBV2 to TRBJ2-7; a possible D gene is TRBD2 (5 bases). Per the germline V gene, CDR1 is SNHLY and CDR2 is FYNNEI. The CDR3 is 13 residues long. V dropped 6 bases and J dropped 1 base, with 10 bases sitting between them. The CDR3 DNA follows: TGTGCCAGCAGCCGCGGACTTTCCTACGAGCAGTACTTC. Its translation: CASSRGLSYEQYF.

J is TRBJ1-2 and V is TRBV29-1; weak D call: TRBD1 (5 bases). Trimming shortened V by 0 bases and J by 4 bases, and 15 bases separated the two germline ends. The CDR3 spans 15 residues. Germline V gives CDR1 SQVTM, CDR2 ANQGSEA. The CDR3 bases are TGCAGCGTTGAAGAGGATCAGGGAACCCGCTATGGCTACACCTTC. Translation: CSVEEDQGTRYGYTF.

This sequence joins TRBV2 and TRBJ2-7; 9 nucleotides align to TRBD1. Germline V lookup: CDR1 SNHLY, CDR2 FYNNEI. The J segment lost 3 bases and the V segment lost 8 bases, leaving 5 bases of the junction unmatched. The CDR3 runs to 13 residues. The CDR3 sequence: CASCPGQGYEQYF. CDR3 bases: TGTGCCAGCTGTCCGGGACAGGGCTACGAGCAGTACTTC.

The chain links TRBV5-1 to TRBJ2-2; unclear D gene. V dropped 0 bases and J dropped 2 bases, with 11 bases sitting between them. The CDR3 has 16 residues. In germline, CDR1 is SGHRS, CDR2 YFSETQ. The DNA of the CDR3 is TGCGCCAGCAGCTTGGGCCAAATAATTAACACCGGGGAGCTGTTTTTT. Amino acids: CASSLGQIINTGELFF.

The chain couples TRBV6-6 to TRBJ2-7; D may match TRBD1 or TRBD2 (5 bases each). CDR1 and CDR2 (germline): MNHNY, SVGAGI (reference sequence). Between the trimmed V and J ends, which lost 4 bases and 3 bases, there was a span of 19 bases. The CDR3 extends over 16 amino acids. CDR3 loop: CASSSPSGLPDYEQYF. The CDR3, as DNA: TGTGCCAGCAGTTCCCCCTCGGGGCTACCAGACTACGAGCAGTACTTC.

CDR3 sequence: CASSIWRAGTGELFF. The CDR3 DNA is TGTGCCAGCAGTATCTGGAGGGCTGGCACCGGGGAGCTGTTTTTT. The rearrangement uses TRBV28 and TRBJ2-2; tentatively, D is TRBD2 (6 bases). CDR3 length equals 15 residues. Per germline, CDR1 MDHEN and CDR2 SYDVKM. V was trimmed by 5 bases and J by 4 bases, leaving 14 bases between them.

The chain recombines TRBV11-2 with TRBJ2-1, with 7 bases aligning to TRBD1. The CDR3 loop spans 16 amino acids. V was pared by 5 bases and J by 6 bases, with 13 bases of the junction left unmatched. Germline CDR1 reads SGHAT; CDR2 reads FQNNGV. CDR3 sequence: CASSRNQNNRGNEQFF. In DNA, the CDR3 is TGTGCCAGCAGCCGCAACCAAAACAACAGGGGCAATGAGCAGTTCTTC.

This clone showed up just a few times. V is TRBV27 and J is TRBJ2-7, with D unclear. This CDR3 is 13 amino acids long. The V end lost 0 bases, the J end lost 2 bases, and 5 bases lay between the germline ends. The V gene's germline CDR1 is MNHEY and CDR2 SMNVEV (reference sequence). The CDR3 DNA reads TGTGCCAGCAGTTTATCGAGCGCCTACGAGCAGTACTTC. This encodes CASSLSSAYEQYF.

This clone was recorded a few times. CDR3 bases: TGTGCCACTCCGAGACAGACTAACTATGGCTACACCTTC. Amino acids: CATPRQTNYGYTF. The genes are TRBV6-1 and TRBJ1-2; D might be TRBD1 (5 bases). The germline V and J ends were trimmed by 10 bases and 0 bases, with 12 bases remaining between them. CDR3 length: 13 amino acids. CDR1 and CDR2 (germline): MNHNS, SASEGT.

The rearrangement uses TRBV5-1 and TRBJ1-2; TRBD1 matches at 7 bases. Germline CDR1 reads SGHRS; CDR2 reads YFSETQ. The CDR3 consists of 15 residues. J lost 8 bases, V lost 4 bases, and 14 bases had no gene match. The CDR3 DNA is TGCGCCAGCAGCACCCTGACAGGGTGGGGCAACGGCTACACCTTC. This encodes CASSTLTGWGNGYTF. Looking up the rest from reference TRBV5-1 and TRBJ1-2 gives the full variable domain: KAGVTQTPRYLIKTRGQQVTLSCSPISGHRSVSWYQQTPGQGLQFLFEYFSETQRNKGNFPGRFSGRQFSNSRSEMNVSTLELGDSALYLCASSTLTGWGNGYTFGSGTRLTVV.

The J gene is TRBJ2-2, the V gene TRBV7-8, with a weak D call TRBD2 (6 bases). Germline V gene data show CDR1 as SGHVS and CDR2 as FQNEAQ. V was pared by 5 bases and J by 3 bases, with 13 bases between. The CDR3 is made up of 15 amino acids. Written as DNA, the CDR3 is TGTGCCAGCAGCCCACTGCGGGGCTACACCGGGGAGCTGTTTTTT. Its protein is CASSPLRGYTGELFF. Full variable domain (outside the CDR3, taken from reference TRBV7-8 and TRBJ2-2): GAGVSQSPRYKVAKRGQDVALRCDPISGHVSLFWYQQALGQGPEFLTYFQNEAQLDKSGLPSDRFFAERPEGSVSTLKIQRTQQEDSAVYLCASSPLRGYTGELFFGEGSRLTVL.